Detailed here is one TCR beta chain. Its antigen remains unknown. The method was immunoSEQ multiplex PCR; TCRdb's version includes in-frame clones alone and lacks a portion of them. The sample lists roughly 680,000 clones, roughly 90% occurring once. Germline lookup yields CDR1 MNHEY and CDR2 SVGAGI. CDR3 length equals 15 residues. Trimming took 2 bases from V and 10 from J, leaving 15 bases between them. This entry is derived from a study of Ad26.COV2.S vaccination and SARS-CoV-2 variants. For the study at large: Donor was in the COV1001 Ad26.COV2.S trial arm. Intramuscular Ad26.COV2.S at 5x10^10 or 1x10^11 viral particles. Study outcomes and limitations: Reports say spike-specific CD8+ and CD4+ T cell responses covered substantial breadth after vaccination.

Treatment: 15 to 20 received Ad26.COV2.S at low or high dose, single or two shots; about 5 received placebo; per-sample allocation not given. Sampling was done on day 63 after the first vaccine or placebo injection. What was given as vaccine was an Ad26 vector encoding Wuhan-strain SARS-CoV-2 spike. This sequence originates from a person between 18 and 60 years old who received the Ad26.COV2.S COVID-19 vaccine or a placebo. This specimen consisted of peripheral blood, obtained in a trial of Ad26.COV2.S vaccine versus placebo. The rearrangement links TRBV6-5 to TRBJ1-6; unclear D gene. The CDR3 is CASSYADKGSSPLHF. CDR3 bases: TGTGCCAGCAGTTACGCCGACAAGGGATCCTCACCCCTCCACTTT.